A selection of T cell receptor beta chains follows, all from one sample in a study of blood T cell repertoires in COVID-19. Some clones are missing from TCRdb's copy, which holds only in-frame ones; the method was immunoSEQ multiplex PCR. The sample comprises more than 250,000 clones, 87% of which are singletons, and 6% to 7% rests with the top ten. Specimen: PBMCs or T cells enriched from blood (not recorded which). These receptors were obtained from a woman aged 40 to 49 who had recovered from COVID-19. The CDR3 runs from the conserved cysteine through the conserved F or W. D genes are given only for firm matches. Clone size is stated in some rows and not others, as once, few, many or a class when expanded.

CSVERGTSNEQFF,TGCAGCGTTGAAAGGGGGACTAGCAATGAGCAGTTCTTC,TRBD2,.,TRBV29-1,TRBJ2-1
CASKGDRVSNQPQHF,TGTGCCAGCAAAGGGGACAGGGTTAGCAATCAGCCCCAGCATTTT,TRBD1,.,TRBV19,TRBJ1-5
CASSSRVRTEAFF,TGTGCCAGCAGCAGTCGGGTTAGGACTGAAGCTTTCTTT,.,.,TRBV12-3/TRBV12-4,TRBJ1-1
CASSPDRVQETQYF,TGTGCCAGCAGTCCGGACAGGGTTCAAGAGACCCAGTACTTC,TRBD1,.,TRBV2,TRBJ2-5
CASSGGREETQYF,TGTGCCAGCAGTGGTGGGAGGGAGGAGACCCAGTACTTC,TRBD2,.,TRBV2,TRBJ2-5
CASSYGLAGDQETQYF,TGCGCCAGCAGCTACGGACTAGCGGGAGACCAAGAGACCCAGTACTTC,TRBD2,once,TRBV5-1,TRBJ2-5
CASSGGLYGYTF,TGTGCCAGCAGCGGGGGGCTCTATGGCTACACCTTC,.,.,TRBV28,TRBJ1-2
CASSQDGRADTQYF,TGCGCCAGCAGCCAAGACGGGAGGGCAGATACGCAGTATTTT,TRBD2,few,TRBV4-3,TRBJ2-3
CASSQVWDGGGYNEQFF,TGTGCCAGCAGCCAAGTTTGGGACGGAGGAGGGTACAATGAGCAGTTCTTC,.,.,TRBV3-1/TRBV3-2,TRBJ2-1
CASSAQTGVGNQPQHF,TGTGCCAGCAGCGCTCAGACAGGGGTAGGCAATCAGCCCCAGCATTTT,TRBD1,.,TRBV7-6,TRBJ1-5
CASSPYRRQISYNEQFF,TGTGCCAGCTCACCCTACCGGCGGCAGATCTCCTACAATGAGCAGTTCTTC,.,.,TRBV18,TRBJ2-1
CASSLLQGQGSPLHF,TGTGCCAGCAGTTTACTGCAGGGGCAGGGGTCACCCCTCCACTTT,.,.,TRBV28,TRBJ1-6
CASGQGRNTIYF,TGTGCCAGCGGACAGGGCAGAAACACCATATATTTT,.,.,TRBV21-1,TRBJ1-3
CASIIQGRETEAFF,TGTGCCAGCATCATACAGGGGAGAGAAACTGAAGCTTTCTTT,TRBD1,.,TRBV6-5,TRBJ1-1
CASSLVPDRSDTQYF,TGTGCCAGCAGCTTAGTTCCGGACAGATCAGATACGCAGTATTTT,.,.,TRBV11-1,TRBJ2-3
CASSKGGGPYEQYF,TGTGCCAGTTCTAAAGGGGGGGGACCCTACGAGCAGTACTTC,.,many,TRBV6-5,TRBJ2-7
CASSLGPGKATHTGELFF,TGTGCCAGCAGCTTAGGCCCGGGGAAGGCTACCCACACCGGGGAGCTGTTTTTT,.,.,TRBV7-9,TRBJ2-2
CASSSGQAAGFSKNIQYF,TGTGCCAGCAGTTCTGGACAGGCTGCGGGTTTTAGCAAAAACATTCAGTACTTC,TRBD1,.,TRBV27,TRBJ2-4
CASIGLAGTYEQYF,TGTGCCAGCATAGGGCTAGCGGGGACCTACGAGCAGTACTTC,TRBD2,.,TRBV2,TRBJ2-7
CASSLMWERAGELFF,TGTGCCAGCAGCTTAATGTGGGAGAGGGCCGGGGAGCTGTTTTTT,.,.,TRBV7-8,TRBJ2-2
CASSPRLRQPNYGYTF,TGTGCCAGCAGCCCCCGACTCCGCCAGCCTAACTATGGCTACACCTTC,.,.,TRBV7-2,TRBJ1-2
CASSEKRTSGSETQYF,TGTGCCAGCAGTGAAAAGAGGACTAGCGGGAGTGAGACCCAGTACTTC,TRBD2,.,TRBV2,TRBJ2-5
CASSPDRGRFGYTF,TGTGCCAGCTCACCAGACAGGGGGCGATTTGGCTACACCTTC,TRBD1,few,TRBV18,TRBJ1-2
CASSPMGTGTVKNTQYF,TGTGCCAGCTCACCGATGGGGACCGGGACTGTCAAAAATACGCAGTATTTT,.,.,TRBV18,TRBJ2-3
CASSPWDRVTDTQYF,TGTGCCAGCAGTCCCTGGGACAGGGTCACAGATACGCAGTATTTT,TRBD1,.,TRBV27,TRBJ2-3
CASSRGTSGQRGHEQFF,TGTGCCAGCTCACGCGGGACTAGCGGGCAGAGGGGCCATGAGCAGTTCTTC,TRBD2,.,TRBV18,TRBJ2-1
CASRLGGPRNYGYTF,TGTGCCAGCAGGTTGGGAGGACCGCGGAACTATGGCTACACCTTC,.,.,TRBV28,TRBJ1-2
CASSQGDRGSANTEAFF,TGTGCCAGCAGTCAAGGGGACAGGGGGTCAGCTAACACTGAAGCTTTCTTT,TRBD1,.,TRBV28,TRBJ1-1
CASSTGTHRYEQYF,TGTGCCAGCAGTACAGGGACCCATAGATACGAGCAGTACTTC,.,.,TRBV27,TRBJ2-7
CASSLQGWGYTF,TGTGCCAGCAGCCTCCAGGGATGGGGCTACACCTTC,.,.,TRBV7-2,TRBJ1-2
CAIVSQGADEQYF,TGTGCCATCGTTTCACAGGGGGCGGACGAGCAGTACTTC,TRBD1,.,TRBV28,TRBJ2-7
CASNPPGRLAAFF,TGTGCCAGCAACCCTCCAGGCCGATTGGCAGCTTTCTTT,.,.,TRBV19,TRBJ1-1
CASSVFSGNNNEQFF,TGTGCCAGCAGCGTATTTAGCGGCAACAACAATGAGCAGTTCTTC,.,.,TRBV9,TRBJ2-1
CASSIGGRGGNQPQHF,TGTGCCAGTAGTATCGGCGGCAGGGGCGGTAATCAGCCCCAGCATTTT,.,.,TRBV19,TRBJ1-5
CASSSGLHQETQYF,TGTGCCAGCAGCTCAGGACTACACCAAGAGACCCAGTACTTC,.,.,TRBV7-9,TRBJ2-5
CASSEIRGNEQYF,TGTGCCAGCAGTGAAATCAGGGGAAACGAGCAGTACTTC,.,.,TRBV6-1,TRBJ2-7
CASSRQGRGDTQYF,TGTGCCAGCAGCCGACAGGGGCGGGGAGATACGCAGTATTTT,TRBD1,.,TRBV5-4,TRBJ2-3
CASSNYASGDSWSNEQFF,TGTGCCAGCAGCAATTATGCTAGCGGGGACTCTTGGTCCAATGAGCAGTTCTTC,TRBD2,.,TRBV2,TRBJ2-1
CASSHADRAYGYTF,TGTGCCAGCAGCCACGCCGACAGGGCCTATGGCTACACCTTC,TRBD1,.,TRBV28,TRBJ1-2
CASRQGYNSPLHF,TGTGCCAGCAGACAGGGATATAATTCACCCCTCCACTTT,.,.,TRBV2,TRBJ1-6
CASSLIAGVGYEQYF,TGTGCCAGCAGTTTAATAGCGGGAGTCGGATACGAGCAGTACTTC,TRBD2,many,TRBV28,TRBJ2-7